This T cell receptor (beta chain) is from a study of blood T cell repertoires in COVID-19. The CDR3 sequence is 17 residues long. In the study's own analysis: It was from reference gene primer amplification that nucleated cell counts were estimated. The method was immunoSEQ multiplex PCR; TCRdb's version includes in-frame clones alone and lacks a portion of them. From that table come the V and J calls and clone size; the DNA was used to work out D and trimming. The table has a few hundred thousand clones, over 75% seen once; the top ten hold 9% to 9.5%. This sequence joins TRBV21-1 and TRBJ2-2; the DNA was not used to check the table's D call, TRBD1. TRBV21-1 is a pseudogene. The sample consisted of peripheral blood. This receptor was identified in a man aged 18 to 29 with active or convalescent COVID-19. CDR3 residues: CASSRPDSLSNTGELFF. CDR3 in DNA: TGTGCCAGCAGCAGACCGGACAGCCTTTCGAACACCGGGGAGCTGTTTTTT.